These T cell receptor beta chains were read from a single sample in a study of blood T cell repertoires in COVID-19. This table comes from immunoSEQ multiplex PCR, and its TCRdb copy is limited to in-frame clones, with some not included. The repertoire has roughly 260,000 clones, 88% of them found once; the top ten carry 10% to 12%. The specimen sequenced was peripheral blood. These receptors were taken from a woman in her thirties with COVID-19, enrolled during active disease. Each CDR3 is given with its conserved first and last residue. D genes are given only for firm matches. Size is omitted from some rows. Given values are once, few, many or a class for expanded clones.

D,J,V,size,CDR3,DNA
TRBD2,TRBJ2-3,TRBV9,.,CASSGLAGDTQYF,TGTGCCAGCAGCGGTCTAGCGGGAGATACGCAGTATTTT
TRBD1,TRBJ2-7,TRBV6-5,once,CASSRDRSGYEQYF,TGTGCCAGCAGTCGGGACAGGAGTGGGTACGAGCAGTACTTC
TRBD2,TRBJ2-3,TRBV27,.,CASSLLGHYGTSGRLSTDTQYF,TGTGCCAGCAGTTTATTGGGCCATTACGGGACTAGCGGGAGGCTCAGCACAGATACGCAGTATTTT
TRBD1,TRBJ1-6,TRBV28,.,CASSLGTGGSNSPLHF,TGTGCCAGCAGTTTAGGGACAGGGGGCTCTAATTCACCCCTCCACTTT
.,TRBJ1-2,TRBV3-1/TRBV3-2,few,CASSQGEGSSYGYTF,TGTGCCAGCAGCCAAGGTGAAGGGAGTAGCTATGGCTACACCTTC
.,TRBJ1-4,TRBV6-5,once,CASRGREKLFF,TGTGCCAGCAGGGGCCGTGAAAAACTGTTTTTT
.,TRBJ2-1,TRBV4-1,once,CASSRADSSNEQFF,TGCGCCAGCAGCCGAGCCGACTCCTCCAATGAGCAGTTCTTC
TRBD1,TRBJ1-1,TRBV10-3,.,CAISIDRDNTEAFF,TGTGCCATCAGCATAGACAGGGACAACACTGAAGCTTTCTTT
.,TRBJ1-1,TRBV7-4,many,CASSPPGTEAFF,TGTGCCAGCAGCCCTCCGGGAACTGAAGCTTTCTTT
TRBD2,TRBJ2-1,TRBV2,.,CASSVRLAGANEQFF,TGTGCCAGCAGTGTAAGGCTAGCGGGAGCCAATGAGCAGTTCTTC
TRBD2,TRBJ2-2,TRBV28,once,CASGPSGRANTGELFF,TGTGCCAGCGGTCCTAGCGGGAGGGCAAACACCGGGGAGCTGTTTTTT
TRBD2,TRBJ2-5,TRBV7-2,.,CASSPPLSGRQETQYF,TGTGCCAGCAGCCCACCCTTATCCGGGAGGCAAGAGACCCAGTACTTC
TRBD1,TRBJ2-7,TRBV6-2/TRBV6-3,few,CASSLGQGYEQYF,TGTGCCAGCAGCCTCGGACAGGGGTACGAGCAGTACTTC
.,TRBJ2-5,TRBV30,.,CAWSVFIISRGEDPYQETQYF,TGTGCCTGGAGTGTATTCATCATTTCCAGGGGGGAGGACCCGTACCAAGAGACCCAGTACTTC
TRBD1,TRBJ2-3,TRBV4-1,.,CASSQGDRGRADTQYF,TGCGCCAGCAGCCAAGGGGACAGGGGGCGTGCAGATACGCAGTATTTT
TRBD1,TRBJ1-1,TRBV29-1,.,CSGGTGVTEAFF,TGCAGCGGCGGGACAGGGGTAACTGAAGCTTTCTTT
.,TRBJ2-2,TRBV10-1,.,CASSQTDTGELFF,TGCGCCAGCTCTCAAACTGACACCGGGGAGCTGTTTTTT
TRBD1,TRBJ2-7,TRBV2,.,CASSAPGQGGYEQYF,TGTGCCAGCAGTGCCCCGGGACAGGGCGGGTACGAGCAGTACTTC
.,TRBJ1-2,TRBV28,.,CASSRGTNANYGYTF,TGTGCCAGCAGCCGCGGGACCAATGCTAACTATGGCTACACCTTC
TRBD1,TRBJ1-2,TRBV11-2,.,CASSLGTGGGGYGYTF,TGTGCCAGCAGCTTAGGGACAGGGGGCGGTGGCTATGGCTACACCTTC
.,TRBJ2-7,TRBV5-4,.,CASSQGGLSRTEQYF,TGTGCCAGCAGCCAGGGGGGACTCAGCAGGACCGAGCAGTACTTC
.,TRBJ2-1,TRBV1,.,CTSSFPGSLNEQFF,TGCACCAGCAGCTTCCCCGGGTCGCTGAATGAGCAGTTCTTC
.,TRBJ1-5,TRBV6-5,.,CASSLQGSNQPQHF,TGTGCCAGCAGTCTTCAGGGGAGCAATCAGCCCCAGCATTTT
.,TRBJ2-3,TRBV13,.,CASSLAGGTDTQYF,TGTGCCAGCAGCTTAGCGGGGGGCACAGATACGCAGTATTTT
.,TRBJ1-2,TRBV4-1,.,CASSHPVRSGVYGYTF,TGCGCCAGCAGCCATCCCGTCAGGTCTGGCGTCTATGGCTACACCTTC
.,TRBJ1-6,TRBV7-2,once,CASSPSGSPLHF,TGTGCCAGCAGCCCCTCGGGTTCACCCCTCCACTTT
.,TRBJ1-4,TRBV5-4,.,CASSLSNRYGEKLFF,TGTGCCAGCAGCTTGTCCAACCGGTACGGTGAAAAACTGTTTTTT
TRBD1,TRBJ2-3,TRBV7-9,.,CASSSGQGNTDTQYF,TGTGCCAGCAGCTCGGGACAGGGAAACACAGATACGCAGTATTTT
.,TRBJ2-7,TRBV20-1,.,CSAYKNYEQYF,TGCAGTGCTTATAAAAACTACGAGCAGTACTTC
TRBD1,TRBJ1-6,TRBV4-3,.,CASSPSDRDGSPLHF,TGCGCCAGCAGCCCGTCGGACAGGGATGGGTCACCCCTCCACTTT
.,TRBJ1-4,TRBV5-6,few,CASSPLTVGGNEKLFF,TGTGCCAGCAGCCCCCTCACGGTGGGGGGGAATGAAAAACTGTTTTTT
TRBD2,TRBJ2-7,TRBV9,.,CASSPGRGGVTTYEQYF,TGTGCCAGCAGCCCCGGTCGCGGGGGGGTAACCACGTACGAGCAGTACTTC
.,TRBJ2-5,TRBV3-1/TRBV3-2,.,CASSQSGGWKTQYF,TGTGCCAGCAGCCAAAGCGGCGGTTGGAAGACCCAGTACTTC
.,TRBJ1-3,TRBV6-5,.,CASSYGDSGNTIYF,TGTGCCAGCAGTTACGGCGACAGTGGAAACACCATATATTTT
.,TRBJ2-2,TRBV27,.,CASSFRDTGELFF,TGTGCCAGCAGTTTTCGGGACACCGGGGAGCTGTTTTTT
TRBD2,TRBJ2-1,TRBV4-1,once,CASSQERARESPYNEQFF,TGCGCCAGCAGCCAAGAAAGGGCGCGGGAGAGCCCCTACAATGAGCAGTTCTTC
.,TRBJ2-7,TRBV5-1,.,CASSLESELYEQYF,TGCGCCAGCAGCTTGGAAAGTGAGCTCTACGAGCAGTACTTC
.,TRBJ2-3,TRBV10-2,.,CASSVTGEMGTQYF,TGCGCCAGCAGTGTGACAGGCGAGATGGGTACGCAGTATTTT
TRBD1,TRBJ1-6,TRBV19,few,CASSTSTGTGVSAPLHF,TGTGCCAGTAGTACCTCTACCGGGACAGGGGTTTCGGCGCCCCTCCACTTT
TRBD1,TRBJ1-3,TRBV6-5,.,CASSLADRGAGNTIYF,TGTGCCAGCAGTTTGGCGGACAGGGGTGCCGGAAACACCATATATTTT
.,TRBJ2-5,TRBV30,.,CAWSEQVYQYF,TGTGCCTGGAGTGAACAGGTATACCAGTACTTC
.,TRBJ2-3,TRBV4-2,.,CASSQDLPVAPVSDTQYF,TGTGCCAGCAGCCAAGATCTTCCCGTAGCACCGGTGTCAGATACGCAGTATTTT
.,TRBJ2-6,TRBV5-6,few,CASSSSDRTAWGANVLTF,TGTGCCAGCAGCTCCTCGGACAGAACGGCTTGGGGGGCCAACGTCCTGACTTTC
TRBD1,TRBJ2-3,TRBV11-2,.,CASSSIPEDRGTDTQYF,TGTGCCAGCAGCTCTATACCTGAGGACAGGGGGACAGATACGCAGTATTTT
.,TRBJ2-1,TRBV7-3,.,CASSEGRGWNNEQFF,TGTGCCAGCAGCGAGGGACGGGGGTGGAACAATGAGCAGTTCTTC
TRBD1,TRBJ2-7,TRBV27,.,CASPPGTGAYEQYF,TGTGCCAGCCCACCGGGGACAGGTGCCTACGAGCAGTACTTC